A selection of T cell receptor beta chains follows, all from one sample in a study of early T cells in non-severe SARS-CoV-2 infection. MiXCR was run by TCRdb on the 5' RACE reads, yielding one entry per CDR3 protein. Of around 80,000 distinct CDR3 sequences detected, roughly an eighth appear once; the ten largest clones hold around 6%. Sequenced sample: whole blood. The receptors were sampled from an adult who was a healthcare worker with PCR-confirmed SARS-CoV-2 infection or an uninfected control (not recorded which). Each CDR3 is given with its conserved first and last residue. A D gene is named only where the DNA matches it firmly. Not every row has a clone size; where given, it reads once, few, many or a size class.

clone_size	d_call	v_call	j_call	cdr3_aa	cdr3_nt
few	-	TRBV6-6	TRBJ1-2	CASVGGRHGYTF	TGTGCCAGCGTTGGGGGGAGGCATGGCTACACCTTC
many	-	TRBV5-1	TRBJ2-7	CASSFQGSYEQYF	TGCGCCAGCAGCTTCCAGGGGTCCTACGAGCAGTACTTC
few	-	TRBV30	TRBJ2-2	CAWIREVSLNTGELFF	TGTGCCTGGATACGTGAAGTCTCCTTGAACACCGGGGAGCTGTTTTTT
few	-	TRBV10-3	TRBJ1-5	CAISESADQPQHF	TGTGCCATCAGTGAGTCGGCAGATCAGCCCCAGCATTTT
-	-	TRBV6-1	TRBJ1-6	CASRTGRTPGEALHF	TGTGCCAGCAGAACGGGACGGACCCCTGGTGAGGCCCTCCACTTT
-	-	TRBV11-2	TRBJ2-3	CASSLVQPADTQYF	TGTGCCAGCAGCTTAGTCCAGCCCGCAGATACGCAGTATTTT
few	TRBD1	TRBV2	TRBJ1-2	CAWSTEGAGNYGYTF	TGTGCCTGGAGCACCGAGGGGGCAGGCAACTATGGCTACACCTTC
-	-	TRBV10-1	TRBJ1-1	CASSAPTGGFKFSDTEAFF	TGCGCCAGCAGTGCCCCGACAGGAGGCTTTAAGTTTAGCGACACTGAAGCTTTCTTT
many	TRBD1	TRBV3-1	TRBJ1-5	CASSPGTGGNQPQHF	TGTGCCAGCAGTCCCGGGACAGGGGGTAATCAGCCCCAGCATTTT
few	-	TRBV10-3	TRBJ2-7	CAISLTGSSYEQYF	TGTGCCATCAGCCTCACGGGCAGCTCCTACGAGCAGTACTTC